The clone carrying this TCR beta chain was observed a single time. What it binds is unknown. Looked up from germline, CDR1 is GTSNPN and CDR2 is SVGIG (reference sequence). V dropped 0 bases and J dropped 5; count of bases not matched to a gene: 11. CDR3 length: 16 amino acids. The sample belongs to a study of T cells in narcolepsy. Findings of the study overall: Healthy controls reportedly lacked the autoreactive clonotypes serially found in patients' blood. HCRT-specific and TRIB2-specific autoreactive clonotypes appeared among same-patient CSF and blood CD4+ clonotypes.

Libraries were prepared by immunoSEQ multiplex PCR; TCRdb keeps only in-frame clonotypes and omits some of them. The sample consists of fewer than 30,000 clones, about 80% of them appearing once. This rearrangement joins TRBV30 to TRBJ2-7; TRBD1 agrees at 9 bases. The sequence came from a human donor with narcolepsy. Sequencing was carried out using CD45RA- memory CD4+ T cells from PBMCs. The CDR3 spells CAWSVLGQGIINEQYF. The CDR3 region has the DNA TGTGCCTGGAGTGTACTCGGACAGGGGATAATCAACGAGCAGTACTTC.